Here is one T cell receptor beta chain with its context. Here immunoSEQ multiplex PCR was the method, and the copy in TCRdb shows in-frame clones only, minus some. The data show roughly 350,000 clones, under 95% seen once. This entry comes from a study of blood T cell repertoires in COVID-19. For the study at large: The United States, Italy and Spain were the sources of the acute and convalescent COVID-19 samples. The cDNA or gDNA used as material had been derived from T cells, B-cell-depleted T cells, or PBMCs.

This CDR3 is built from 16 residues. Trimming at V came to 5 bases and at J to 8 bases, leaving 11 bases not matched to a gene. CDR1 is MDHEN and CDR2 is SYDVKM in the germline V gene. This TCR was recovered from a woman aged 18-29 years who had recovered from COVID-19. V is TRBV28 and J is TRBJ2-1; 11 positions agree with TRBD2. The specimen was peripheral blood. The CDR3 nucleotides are TGTGCCAGCAGTCAAACTAGCGGGAGTGGAGGAGATGAGCAGTTCTTC. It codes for CASSQTSGSGGDEQFF.